This section outlines one T cell receptor (beta chain) sequence together with its context. The data were taken from a study of shared clonotypes between healthy human individuals. The assay ran at deep level. Authors' processing steps: Filtering differed because ImmunoSEQ produced junction-only sequences that carried no quality scores. Produced via immunoSEQ multiplex PCR; TCRdb's table is partial and in-frame only. V and J calls and clone size are copied from that table; D and trimming were computed from the DNA. Here the sample spans about 530,000 clones, 60% to 80% being singletons. Germline V lookup: CDR1 SGHAT, CDR2 FQNNGV. J was trimmed by 4 bases and V by 3 bases; bases with no gene match: 2. The CDR3 runs to 14 residues. Recent acute infections and vaccinations were absent in the healthy HIV-negative adult donors.

The TCR comes from a woman between 35 and 50 years old in good health. Some clones in this sample may be carry-over from other donors' samples. The chain recombines TRBV11-2 with TRBJ2-3, with TRBD2 matching over 9 bases. The sample comprised PBMCs. This CDR3 reads CASSFSGSSDTQYF. The CDR3 nucleotides read TGTGCCAGCAGCTTTAGCGGGAGCTCAGATACGCAGTATTTT.